This TCR beta chain was identified during a study of molecular identifiers for immune sequencing clone quantification. Germline lookup yields CDR1 SQVTM and CDR2 ANQGSEA. V lost 1 base to trimming and J lost 4 bases; unmatched junction nucleotides: 10. This CDR3 contains 17 residues. Using its own MiXCR run on the PCR reads, TCRdb lists one record per CDR3 protein. The profile shows hundreds of thousands of distinct CDR3 sequences, less than 30% of them singletons. Libraries used roughly 19,000 to 1,100,000 sorted naive CD8 T cells and 10%, 30% or 50% RNA input. The authors gated naive CD8 T cells as CD8+CD4-CCR7+CD45RA+ for sorting. This clonotype was counted at least ten times.

The TCR comes from a human donor in good health. Some libraries in this study had Jurkat cell RNA spiked in. The sequencing sample was made of naive CD8+ T cells from blood, with Jurkat cell RNA spiked in. Subset of the sample: FACS-sorted CD8+CD4-CCR7+CD45RA+ naive T cells. The genes are TRBV29-1 and TRBJ2-3; 11 positions match TRBD2. The DNA for the CDR3 is TGCAGCGTTGAAGGGGGTAGCGGGAGGGCCCGGGCAGATACGCAGTATTTT. Amino acid sequence: CSVEGGSGRARADTQYF.